A few counts support the clone carrying this TCR beta chain. The data derive from a study of cytomegalovirus exposure and HLA in healthy donors. J lost 5 bases, V lost 0 bases, and 8 bases had no gene match. The CDR3 has 16 residues. Germline assignment: CDR1 SGHRS and CDR2 YFSETQ. The PCR had 60 Vbeta and 13 Jbeta primers. TCRdb's table, derived via immunoSEQ multiplex PCR, lists solely in-frame clones and lacks some. This sample has 200,000 to 250,000 clones; approximately 84% occur once, and the top ten carry over 0.5%. The receptor was derived from a middle-aged woman in good health and CMV-seronegative. Specimen: PBMCs. The gene calls are TRBV5-1 and TRBJ2-5, with 9 bases lining up with TRBD2. The CDR3 DNA is TGCGCCAGCAGCTTGGGCCCCATCAGCGGGGGGGAGACCCAGTACTTC. This encodes CASSLGPISGGETQYF.